The 8 T cell receptor beta chains listed next were all sequenced from one sample in a study of Ad26.COV2.S vaccination and SARS-CoV-2 variants. As to treatment: roughly 19 received Ad26.COV2.S at low or high dose, single or two shots; roughly 5 received placebo; per-sample allocation not given. Vaccine and placebo recipients were sampled on day 63 after the first injection. Assay: immunoSEQ multiplex PCR; the TCRdb copy retains only in-frame clones and omits some. Of roughly 680,000 clones detected, more than 80% appear once; the ten largest clones hold over 1.3%. The input for sequencing was peripheral blood, taken in a trial of Ad26.COV2.S vaccine versus placebo. The receptor set was obtained from a person aged 18-60 years who received the Ad26.COV2.S COVID-19 vaccine or a placebo.

This clone was seen once. The chain has TRBV7-3 and TRBJ2-1, with 10 nucleotides matching TRBD2. After removal of 4 bases from V and 4 bases from J, the junction contained 7 bases not matched to a gene. CDR1 and CDR2 from the germline V gene are SGHTA and FQGTGA. The CDR3 is 16 residues long. The CDR3 region is CASSSRTSGAYNEQFF. DNA of the CDR3: TGTGCCAGCAGCTCACGGACTAGCGGCGCTTACAATGAGCAGTTCTTC. The whole variable domain, filled in from reference TRBV7-3 and TRBJ2-1, reads GAGVSQTPSNKVTEKGKYVELRCDPISGHTALYWYRQSLGQGPEFLIYFQGTGAADDSGLPNDRFFAVRPEGSVSTLKIQRTERGDSAVYLCASSSRTSGAYNEQFFGPGTRLTVL.

J is TRBJ1-2 and V is TRBV27, with D perhaps matching TRBD1 (6 bases). The germline CDR1 and CDR2 sequences are MNHEY and SMNVEV (reference sequence). Trimming pared 2 bases from V and 8 bases from J, leaving 15 bases between. The CDR3 is 14 residues long. CDR3 nucleotides: TGTGCCAGCAGTTTAAGGCCCACAGGGTGGGGCTACACCTTC. Encoded protein: CASSLRPTGWGYTF.

The V gene is TRBV3-1 (or the pseudogene TRBV3-2), the J gene TRBJ2-1, with no clear D. The CDR3 runs to 12 residues. V was trimmed by 1 base and J by 9 bases, leaving 7 bases between them. Germline-derived CDR1 and CDR2 are LGHDT and YNNKEL (reference sequence). CDR3 amino acids: CASSQVAPEQFF. The CDR3 DNA follows: TGTGCCAGCAGCCAAGTTGCACCTGAGCAGTTCTTC.

The chain is built from TRBV6-2 or TRBV6-3 and TRBJ1-1, with 7 bases identical to TRBD1. V was clipped by 5 bases and J by 6 bases; unmatched bases: 9. The CDR3 runs to 14 residues. The germline V gene encodes CDR1 MNHEY and CDR2 SVGEGT. The CDR3 DNA reads TGTGCCAGCAGTCCGGGTCAGGGGGTCGCTGAAGCTTTCTTT. Protein product: CASSPGQGVAEAFF.

The genes are TRBV13 and TRBJ1-5; 9 positions match TRBD1. V lost 0 bases and J lost 9; bases outside the gene matches: 12. The CDR3 runs 17 residues. Germline CDR1 reads PRHDT; CDR2 reads FYEKMQ (reference sequence). CDR3 sequence reads: CASSLGGTGSAGAPQHF. CDR3 DNA sequence: TGTGCCAGCAGCTTAGGGGGGACAGGGTCCGCAGGCGCGCCCCAGCATTTT.

The chain recombines TRBV29-1 with TRBJ2-7; a weak D match, TRBD2 (7 bases). In germline, CDR1 is SQVTM, CDR2 ANQGSEA. The CDR3 spans 14 residues. V shed 7 bases and J shed 0 bases, with 16 bases lying between them. Here the CDR3 DNA reads TGCAGCGCCCGGGGAGGGGACAACTCCTACGAGCAGTACTTC. Translated: CSARGGDNSYEQYF.

This chain uses TRBV3-1 (or the pseudogene TRBV3-2) with TRBJ2-1; 10 nucleotides align to TRBD2. The V gene end was trimmed by 4 bases and the J gene end by 3 bases; junction bases not matched to a gene: 3. This CDR3 has 15 amino acids. Germline CDR1 is LGHDT and CDR2 is YNNKEL (reference sequence). The CDR3 loop is CASSPTSGVYNEQFF. DNA for the CDR3: TGTGCCAGCAGCCCCACTAGCGGGGTCTACAATGAGCAGTTCTTC.

The genes are TRBV18 and TRBJ2-5; 7 bases are a match to TRBD2. The V and J ends lost 3 bases and 2 bases, in that order; junction bases with no gene match: 6. The germline CDR1 and CDR2 sequences are KGHSH and LQKENI. The CDR3 sequence is 15 residues long. The CDR3 spells CASSPATSPQETQYF. Written as DNA, the CDR3 is TGTGCCAGCTCACCCGCGACTAGCCCTCAAGAGACCCAGTACTTC.